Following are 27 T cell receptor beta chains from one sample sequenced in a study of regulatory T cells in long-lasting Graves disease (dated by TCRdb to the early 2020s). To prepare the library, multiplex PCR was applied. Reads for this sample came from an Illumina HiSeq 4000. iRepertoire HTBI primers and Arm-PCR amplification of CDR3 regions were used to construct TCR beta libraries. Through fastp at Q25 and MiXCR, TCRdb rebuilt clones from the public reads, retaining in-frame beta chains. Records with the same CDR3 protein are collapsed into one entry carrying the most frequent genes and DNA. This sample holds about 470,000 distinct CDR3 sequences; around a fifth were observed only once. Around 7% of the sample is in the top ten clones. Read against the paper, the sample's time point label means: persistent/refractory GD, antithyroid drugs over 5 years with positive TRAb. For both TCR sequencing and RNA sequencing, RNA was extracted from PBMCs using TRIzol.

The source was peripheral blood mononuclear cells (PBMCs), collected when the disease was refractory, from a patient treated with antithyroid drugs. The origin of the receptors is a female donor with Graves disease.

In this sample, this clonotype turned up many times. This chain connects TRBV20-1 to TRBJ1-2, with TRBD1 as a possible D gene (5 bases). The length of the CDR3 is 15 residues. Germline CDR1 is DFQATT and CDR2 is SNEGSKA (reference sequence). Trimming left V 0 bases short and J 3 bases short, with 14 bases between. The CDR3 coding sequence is TGCAGTGCTAGAGATCTGTCGGGGGTGCACTATGGCTACACCTTC. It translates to CSARDLSGVHYGYTF.

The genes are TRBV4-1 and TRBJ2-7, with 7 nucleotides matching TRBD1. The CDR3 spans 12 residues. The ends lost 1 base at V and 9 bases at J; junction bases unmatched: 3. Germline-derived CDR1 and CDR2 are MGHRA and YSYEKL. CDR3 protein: CASSQGGTVQYF. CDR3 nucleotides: TGCGCCAGCAGCCAAGGGGGGACAGTGCAGTACTTC.

This chain's CDR3 is CASSDSLAYGYTF. DNA for the CDR3: TGTGCCAGCAGTGACTCTTTAGCCTATGGCTACACCTTC. The chain links TRBV25-1 to TRBJ1-2; D is ambiguous. This CDR3 comprises 13 residues. Germline CDR1 MGHDK, CDR2 SYGVNS. V lost 3 bases and J 4 bases, leaving 9 bases between the germline ends.

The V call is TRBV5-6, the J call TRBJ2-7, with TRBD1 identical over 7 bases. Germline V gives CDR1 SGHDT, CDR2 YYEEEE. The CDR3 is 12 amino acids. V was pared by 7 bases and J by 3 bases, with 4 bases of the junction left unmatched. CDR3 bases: TGTGCCAGCTCAGACAGGGACTACGAGCAGTACTTC. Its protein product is CASSDRDYEQYF. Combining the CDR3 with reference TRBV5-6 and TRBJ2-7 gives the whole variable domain DAGVTQSPTHLIKTRGQQVTLRCSPKSGHDTVSWYQQALGQGPQFIFQYYEEEERQRGNFPDRFSGHQFPNYSSELNVNALLLGDSALYLCASSDRDYEQYFGPGTRLTVT.

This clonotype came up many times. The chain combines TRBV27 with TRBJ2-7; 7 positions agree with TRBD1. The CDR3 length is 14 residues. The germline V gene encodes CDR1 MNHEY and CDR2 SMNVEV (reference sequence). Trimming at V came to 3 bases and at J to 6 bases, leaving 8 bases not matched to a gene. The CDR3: CASSFRQGGFEQYF. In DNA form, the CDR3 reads TGTGCCAGCAGTTTCCGACAGGGTGGGTTCGAGCAGTACTTC.

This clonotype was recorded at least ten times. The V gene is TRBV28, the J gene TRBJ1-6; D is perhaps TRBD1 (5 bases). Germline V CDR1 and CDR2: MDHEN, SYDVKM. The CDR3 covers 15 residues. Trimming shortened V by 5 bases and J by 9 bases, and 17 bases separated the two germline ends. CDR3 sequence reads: CASSVLQEAISPLHF. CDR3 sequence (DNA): TGTGCCAGCAGTGTCCTACAGGAAGCAATTTCACCCCTCCACTTT.

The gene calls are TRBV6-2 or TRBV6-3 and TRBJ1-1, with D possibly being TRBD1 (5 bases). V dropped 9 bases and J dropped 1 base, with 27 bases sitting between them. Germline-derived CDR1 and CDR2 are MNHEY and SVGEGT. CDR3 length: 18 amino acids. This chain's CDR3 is CASESGILRWGRNTEAFF. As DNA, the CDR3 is TGTGCCAGTGAAAGCGGAATACTCCGGTGGGGGAGGAACACTGAAGCTTTCTTT.

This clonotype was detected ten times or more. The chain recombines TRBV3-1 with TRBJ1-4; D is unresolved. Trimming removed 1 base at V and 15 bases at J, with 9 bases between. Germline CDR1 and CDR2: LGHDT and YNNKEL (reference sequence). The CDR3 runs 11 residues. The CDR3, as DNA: TGTGCCAGCAGCCAAGGAGGGAGAATGTTTTTT. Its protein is CASSQGGRMFF. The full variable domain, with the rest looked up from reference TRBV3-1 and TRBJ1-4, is DTAVSQTPKYLVTQMGNDKSIKCEQNLGHDTMYWYKQDSKKFLKIMFSYNNKELIINETVPNRFSPKSPDKAHLNLHINSLELGDSAVYFCASSQGGRMFFGSGTQLSVL.

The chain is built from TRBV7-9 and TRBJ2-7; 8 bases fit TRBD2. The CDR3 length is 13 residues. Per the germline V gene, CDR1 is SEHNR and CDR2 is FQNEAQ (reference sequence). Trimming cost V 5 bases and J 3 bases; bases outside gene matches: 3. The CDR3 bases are TGTGCCAGCAGCCCGGGGGGGGACTACGAGCAGTACTTC. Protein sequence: CASSPGGDYEQYF.

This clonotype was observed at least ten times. The CDR3 coding sequence is TGTGCCAGCAGTTACCCAGACACCGATACAGGGGACTATGGCTACACCTTC. Its translation is CASSYPDTDTGDYGYTF. This sequence joins TRBV6-5 and TRBJ1-2; 7 nucleotides line up with TRBD1. J gave up 3 bases and V 2 bases, and 12 bases lay outside the gene matches. The CDR3 spans 17 residues. Looked up from germline, CDR1 is MNHEY and CDR2 is SVGAGI.

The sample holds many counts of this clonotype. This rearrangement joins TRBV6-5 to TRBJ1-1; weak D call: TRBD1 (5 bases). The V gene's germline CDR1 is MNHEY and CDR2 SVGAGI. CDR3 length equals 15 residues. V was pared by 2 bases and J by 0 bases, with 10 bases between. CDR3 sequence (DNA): TGTGCCAGCAGTTACGCGGGGGGAATGAACACTGAAGCTTTCTTT. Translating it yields CASSYAGGMNTEAFF.

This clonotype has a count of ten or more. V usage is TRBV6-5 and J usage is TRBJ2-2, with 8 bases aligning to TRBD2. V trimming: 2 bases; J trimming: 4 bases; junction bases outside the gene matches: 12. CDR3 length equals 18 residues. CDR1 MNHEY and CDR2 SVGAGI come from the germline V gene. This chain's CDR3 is CASSYHLLREGFTGELFF. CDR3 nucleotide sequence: TGTGCCAGCAGTTACCACCTCTTACGGGAGGGCTTCACCGGGGAGCTGTTTTTT.

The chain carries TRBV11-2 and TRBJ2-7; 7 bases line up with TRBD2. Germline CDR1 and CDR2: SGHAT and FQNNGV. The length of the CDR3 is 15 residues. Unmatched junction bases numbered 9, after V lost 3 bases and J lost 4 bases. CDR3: CASSLNGGNLYEQYF. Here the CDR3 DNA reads TGTGCCAGCAGCTTGAACGGGGGGAACCTATACGAGCAGTACTTC.

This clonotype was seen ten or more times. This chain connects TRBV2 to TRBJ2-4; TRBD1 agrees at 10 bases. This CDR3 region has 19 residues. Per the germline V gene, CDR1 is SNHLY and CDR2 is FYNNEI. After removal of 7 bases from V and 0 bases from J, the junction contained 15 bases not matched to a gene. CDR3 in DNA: TGTGCCAGCATGATCCATAGGACAGGGGGGTCGATAGCCAAAAACATTCAGTACTTC. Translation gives CASMIHRTGGSIAKNIQYF. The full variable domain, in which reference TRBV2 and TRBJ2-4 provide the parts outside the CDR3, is EPEVTQTPSHQVTQMGQEVILRCVPISNHLYFYWYRQILGQKVEFLVSFYNNEISEKSEIFDDQFSVERPDGSNFTLKIRSTKLEDSAMYFCASMIHRTGGSIAKNIQYFGAGTRLSVL.

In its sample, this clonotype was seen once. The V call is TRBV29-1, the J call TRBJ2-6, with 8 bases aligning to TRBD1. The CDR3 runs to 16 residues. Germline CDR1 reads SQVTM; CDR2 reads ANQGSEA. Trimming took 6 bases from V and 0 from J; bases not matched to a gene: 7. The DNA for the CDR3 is TGCAGCGTCTCACAGGGGGTTTCCTCTGGGGCCAACGTCCTGACTTTC. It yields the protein CSVSQGVSSGANVLTF.

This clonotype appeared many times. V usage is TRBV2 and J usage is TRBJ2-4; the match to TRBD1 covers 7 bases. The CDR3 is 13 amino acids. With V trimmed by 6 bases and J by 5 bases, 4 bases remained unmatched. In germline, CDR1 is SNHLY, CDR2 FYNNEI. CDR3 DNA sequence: TGTGCCAGCAGCCCCGGGACAGAAAACATTCAGTACTTC. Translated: CASSPGTENIQYF.

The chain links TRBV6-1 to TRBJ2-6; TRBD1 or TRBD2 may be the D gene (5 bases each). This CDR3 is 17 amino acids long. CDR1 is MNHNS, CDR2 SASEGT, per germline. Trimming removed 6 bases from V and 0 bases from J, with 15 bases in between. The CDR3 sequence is CASRDPGPSSGANVLTF. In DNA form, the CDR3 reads TGTGCCAGCAGAGACCCGGGACCGAGCTCTGGGGCCAACGTCCTGACTTTC.

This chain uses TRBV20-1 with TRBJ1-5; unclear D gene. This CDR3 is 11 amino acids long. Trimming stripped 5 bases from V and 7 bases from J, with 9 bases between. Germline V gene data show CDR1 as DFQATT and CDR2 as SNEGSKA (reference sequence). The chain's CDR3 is CSAGLGQPQHF. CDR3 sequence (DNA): TGCAGTGCTGGGCTCGGACAGCCCCAGCATTTT.

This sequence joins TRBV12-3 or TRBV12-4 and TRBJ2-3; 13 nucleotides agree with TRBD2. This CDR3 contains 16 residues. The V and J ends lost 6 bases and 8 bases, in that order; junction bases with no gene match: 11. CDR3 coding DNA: TGTGCCAGCAGCCTCGGGACTAGCGGGGCGGTCACTACGCAGTATTTT. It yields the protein CASSLGTSGAVTTQYF.

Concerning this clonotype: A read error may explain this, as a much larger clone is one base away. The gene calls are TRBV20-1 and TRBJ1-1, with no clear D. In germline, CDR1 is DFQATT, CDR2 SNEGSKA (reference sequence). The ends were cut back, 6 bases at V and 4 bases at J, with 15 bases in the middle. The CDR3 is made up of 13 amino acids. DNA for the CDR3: TGCAGTGCCGAATACGACAAGAGCACTGAAGCTTTCTTT. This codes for CSAEYDKSTEAFF.

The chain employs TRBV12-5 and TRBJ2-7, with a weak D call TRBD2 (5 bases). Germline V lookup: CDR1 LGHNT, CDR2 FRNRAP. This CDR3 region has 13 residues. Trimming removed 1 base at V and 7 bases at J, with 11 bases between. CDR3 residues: CASGLDPRGEQYF. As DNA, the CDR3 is TGTGCTAGTGGTTTGGACCCCAGAGGGGAGCAGTACTTC.

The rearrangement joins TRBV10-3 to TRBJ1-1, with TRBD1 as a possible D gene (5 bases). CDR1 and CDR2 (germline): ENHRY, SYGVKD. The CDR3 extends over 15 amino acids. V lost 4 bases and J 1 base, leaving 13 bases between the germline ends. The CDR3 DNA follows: TGTGCCATCAGTGCCTCCGGGACGGAGAACACTGAAGCTTTCTTT. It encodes CAISASGTENTEAFF.

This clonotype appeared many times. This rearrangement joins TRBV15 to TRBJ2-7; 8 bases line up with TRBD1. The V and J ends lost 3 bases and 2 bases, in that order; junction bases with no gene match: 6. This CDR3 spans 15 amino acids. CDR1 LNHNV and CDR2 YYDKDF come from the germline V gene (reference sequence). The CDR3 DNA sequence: TGTGCCACCAGCAGCCCCGGGACAGGACCCTACGAGCAGTACTTC. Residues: CATSSPGTGPYEQYF.

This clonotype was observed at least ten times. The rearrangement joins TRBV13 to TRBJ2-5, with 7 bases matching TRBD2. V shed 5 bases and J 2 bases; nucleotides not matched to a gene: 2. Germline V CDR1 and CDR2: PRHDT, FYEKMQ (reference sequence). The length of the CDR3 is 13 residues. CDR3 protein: CASSPLAQETQYF. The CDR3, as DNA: TGTGCCAGCAGCCCACTAGCGCAAGAGACCCAGTACTTC.

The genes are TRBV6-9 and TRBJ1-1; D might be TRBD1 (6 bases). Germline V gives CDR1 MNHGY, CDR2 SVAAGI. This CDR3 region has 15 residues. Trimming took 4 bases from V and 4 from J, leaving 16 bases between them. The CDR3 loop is CASSCPQGDTTEAFF. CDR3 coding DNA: TGTGCCAGCAGTTGCCCACAGGGAGATACCACTGAAGCTTTCTTT.

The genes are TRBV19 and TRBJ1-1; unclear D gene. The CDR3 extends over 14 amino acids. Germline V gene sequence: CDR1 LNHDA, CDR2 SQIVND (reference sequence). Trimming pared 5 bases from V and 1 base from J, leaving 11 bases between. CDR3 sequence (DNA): TGTGCCAGTAGTTACTGGGTGGGGAACACTGAAGCTTTCTTT. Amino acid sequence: CASSYWVGNTEAFF.

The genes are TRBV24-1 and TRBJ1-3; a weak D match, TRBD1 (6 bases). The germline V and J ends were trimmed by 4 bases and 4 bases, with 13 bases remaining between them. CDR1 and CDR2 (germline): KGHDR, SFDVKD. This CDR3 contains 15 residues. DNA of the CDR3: TGTGCCACCAGTGACGGGACAACGGAAGGAAACACCATATATTTT. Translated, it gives CATSDGTTEGNTIYF.